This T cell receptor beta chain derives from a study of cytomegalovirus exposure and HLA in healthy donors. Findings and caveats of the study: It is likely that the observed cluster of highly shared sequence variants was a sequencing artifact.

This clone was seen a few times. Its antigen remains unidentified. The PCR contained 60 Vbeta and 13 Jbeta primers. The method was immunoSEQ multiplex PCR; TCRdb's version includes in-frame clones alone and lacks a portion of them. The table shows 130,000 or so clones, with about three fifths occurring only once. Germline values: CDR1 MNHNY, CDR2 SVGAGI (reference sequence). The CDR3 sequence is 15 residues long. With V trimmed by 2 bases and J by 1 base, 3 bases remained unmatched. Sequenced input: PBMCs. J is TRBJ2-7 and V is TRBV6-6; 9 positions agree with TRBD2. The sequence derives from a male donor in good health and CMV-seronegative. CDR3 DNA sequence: TGTGCCAGCAGTTACGCGGGGGGGCGGTCCTACGAGCAGTACTTC. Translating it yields CASSYAGGRSYEQYF.